This T cell receptor beta chain was obtained from a study of cytomegalovirus exposure and HLA in healthy donors. Primers for the PCR totalled 60 Vbeta and 13 Jbeta. Using immunoSEQ multiplex PCR, the repertoire was profiled, and TCRdb retains in-frame clones only, with some absent. The data show 95,000 to 150,000 clones, 60% to 85% seen once. As regards this clone: Its matching antigen is unknown.

Study-level findings and limits: A later analysis found that most CMV-associated TCR beta chains appeared HLA-restricted. A later look showed TCR association rates differing by HLA locus, highest for DRB1 and lowest for HLA-C.

V shed 6 bases and J 5 bases; nucleotides not matched to a gene: 5. This CDR3 has 13 amino acids. Germline loops: CDR1 SNHLY, CDR2 FYNNEI. The sequencing input was PBMCs. The chain uses TRBV2 and TRBJ1-1, with 8 positions matching TRBD1. This TCR was sampled from a woman aged 40 to 50 in good health and CMV-seropositive. The CDR3 region is CASSEQGVTEAFF. CDR3 sequence (DNA): TGTGCCAGCAGCGAACAGGGGGTGACTGAAGCTTTCTTT.